This T cell receptor (beta chain) is from a study of cytomegalovirus exposure and HLA in healthy donors. Study information: Earlier sequencing of approximately 200 million T cells yielded 120 million or so unique TCR beta sequences.

General observations from the study: Presence/absence analyses treated sequencing depth as roughly uniform across donors. What a later analysis showed was that several of the most significant clusters appeared linked to common viral pathogens.

Note on this clone: What it recognizes is unknown.

This PCR relied on a set of 60 Vbeta primers and 13 Jbeta primers. The method was immunoSEQ multiplex PCR; TCRdb's version includes in-frame clones alone and lacks a portion of them. The repertoire has around 120,000 clones, around 70% of them found once; the top ten carry about 2.6%. V gave up 3 bases and J gave up 0 bases; unmatched junction bases: 5. The CDR3 is 15 amino acids. The germline gives CDR1 SGHNT, CDR2 YYREEE (reference sequence). The sequenced sample was PBMCs. The sequence was collected from a human donor in good health. V and J are TRBV5-4 and TRBJ2-7, with 8 nucleotides matching TRBD1. Here the CDR3 DNA reads TGTGCCAGCAGCTCCCGGGACAGGAGCTCCTACGAGCAGTACTTC. Residues: CASSSRDRSSYEQYF.